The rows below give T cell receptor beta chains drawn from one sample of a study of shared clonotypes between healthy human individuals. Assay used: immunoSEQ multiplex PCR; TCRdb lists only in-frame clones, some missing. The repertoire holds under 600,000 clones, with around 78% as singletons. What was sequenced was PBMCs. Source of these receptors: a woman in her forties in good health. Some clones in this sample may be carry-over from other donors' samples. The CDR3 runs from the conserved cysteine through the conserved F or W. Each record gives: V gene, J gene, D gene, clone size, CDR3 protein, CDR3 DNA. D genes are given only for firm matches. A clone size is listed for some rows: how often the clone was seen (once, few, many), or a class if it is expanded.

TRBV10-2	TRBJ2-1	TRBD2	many	CASSESIASGHNEQFF	TGCGCCAGCAGTGAGTCGATTGCTAGCGGGCACAATGAGCAGTTCTTC
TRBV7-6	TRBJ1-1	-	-	CASSLAPTSEAFF	TGTGCCAGCAGCTTAGCCCCAACTAGTGAAGCTTTCTTT
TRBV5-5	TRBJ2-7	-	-	CASSPAGSLSYEQYF	TGTGCCAGCAGCCCCGCAGGGTCCCTGTCCTACGAGCAGTACTTC
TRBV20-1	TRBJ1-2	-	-	CSAADYGYTF	TGCAGTGCAGCAGATTATGGCTACACCTTC
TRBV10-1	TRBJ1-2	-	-	CASSPDRAFGYTF	TGCGCCAGCAGTCCCGACAGAGCATTCGGCTACACCTTC
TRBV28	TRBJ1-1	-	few	CASSNTGYFEAFF	TGTGCCAGCAGTAATACAGGGTACTTTGAAGCTTTCTTT
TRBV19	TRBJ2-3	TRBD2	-	CASSIPAGSGTDTQYF	TGTGCCAGTAGTATACCAGCGGGATCGGGCACAGATACGCAGTATTTT
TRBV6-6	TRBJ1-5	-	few	CASTPQLSNQPQHF	TGTGCCAGCACCCCGCAATTAAGCAATCAGCCCCAGCATTTT
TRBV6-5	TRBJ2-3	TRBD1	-	CASQDRGRTDTQYF	TGTGCCAGCCAGGACAGGGGGCGAACAGATACGCAGTATTTT
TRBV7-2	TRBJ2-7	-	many	CASSFGGTYYEQYF	TGTGCCAGCAGCTTCGGAGGGACCTACTACGAGCAGTACTTC
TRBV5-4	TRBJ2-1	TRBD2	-	CASSLGGLAGVDEQFF	TGTGCCAGCAGCTTGGGTGGACTAGCGGGAGTGGATGAGCAGTTCTTC
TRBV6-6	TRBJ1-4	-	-	CASSYAAREEKLFF	TGTGCCAGCAGTTACGCCGCCAGAGAGGAAAAACTGTTTTTT
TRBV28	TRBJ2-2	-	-	CASSLRQPGELFF	TGTGCCAGCAGCCTTCGGCAACCCGGGGAGCTGTTTTTT
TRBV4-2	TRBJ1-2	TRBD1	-	CASSQGGTANFYGYTF	TGTGCCAGCAGCCAAGGCGGGACAGCTAATTTCTATGGCTACACCTTC
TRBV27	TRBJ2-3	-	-	CASNWRDTQYF	TGTGCCAGCAATTGGAGAGATACGCAGTATTTT
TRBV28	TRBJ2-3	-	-	CASSPGPALTDTQYF	TGTGCCAGCAGTCCGGGGCCAGCGCTCACAGATACGCAGTATTTT
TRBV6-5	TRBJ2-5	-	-	CASSYAAGSETQYF	TGTGCCAGCAGTTACGCGGCAGGGTCCGAGACCCAGTACTTC
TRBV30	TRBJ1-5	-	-	CAWSIQGANQPQHF	TGTGCCTGGAGCATCCAGGGAGCCAATCAGCCCCAGCATTTT
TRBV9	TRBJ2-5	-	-	CASSVGAGNQETQYF	TGTGCCAGCAGCGTGGGGGCAGGGAACCAAGAGACCCAGTACTTC
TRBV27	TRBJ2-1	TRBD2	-	CASSLGTSGRVEQFF	TGTGCCAGCAGTTTAGGGACTAGCGGGAGGGTTGAGCAGTTCTTC
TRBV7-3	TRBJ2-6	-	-	CASSLNTEGANVLTF	TGTGCCAGCAGCTTAAACACCGAAGGGGCCAACGTCCTGACTTTC
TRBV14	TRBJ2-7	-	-	CASSQEAGLGEQYF	TGTGCCAGCAGCCAAGAGGCCGGTTTGGGGGAGCAGTACTTC
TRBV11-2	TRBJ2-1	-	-	CASSLQGWDEQFF	TGTGCCAGCAGCTTACAGGGTTGGGATGAGCAGTTCTTC
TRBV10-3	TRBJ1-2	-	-	CAISQVKGSYTF	TGTGCCATCAGTCAGGTTAAAGGAAGCTACACCTTC
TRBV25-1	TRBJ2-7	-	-	CASSASRISYEQYF	TGTGCCAGCAGTGCGTCCAGGATTTCCTACGAGCAGTACTTC
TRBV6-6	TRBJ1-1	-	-	CASSSYSNTEAFF	TGTGCCAGCAGTTCCTACAGTAACACTGAAGCTTTCTTT
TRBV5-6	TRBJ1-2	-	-	CASSLGRREMFYGYTF	TGTGCCAGCAGCTTGGGTAGGAGGGAAATGTTCTATGGCTACACCTTC
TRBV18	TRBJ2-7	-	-	CASSPETGFYEQYF	TGTGCCAGCTCACCCGAAACAGGGTTCTACGAGCAGTACTTC
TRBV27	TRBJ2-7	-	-	CASRLTPGGLHPYEQYF	TGTGCCAGCAGATTAACACCGGGCGGACTGCACCCCTACGAGCAGTACTTC
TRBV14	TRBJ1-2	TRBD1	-	CASSPYRGRGYGYTF	TGTGCCAGCAGCCCCTACAGGGGAAGGGGATATGGCTACACCTTC
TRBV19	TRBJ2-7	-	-	CASSTLGYEQYF	TGTGCCAGTAGTACCCTTGGGTACGAGCAGTACTTC
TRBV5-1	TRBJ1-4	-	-	CASSWGQAGEEKLFF	TGCGCCAGCAGCTGGGGACAAGCCGGAGAGGAAAAACTGTTTTTT
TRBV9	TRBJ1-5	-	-	CASSLDRNQPQHF	TGTGCCAGCAGCCTCGACAGAAATCAGCCCCAGCATTTT
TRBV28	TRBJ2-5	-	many	CASSFSHQETQYF	TGTGCCAGCAGTTTTTCCCATCAAGAGACCCAGTACTTC
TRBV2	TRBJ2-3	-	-	CASSVGITDTQYF	TGTGCCAGCAGTGTAGGCATCACAGATACGCAGTATTTT
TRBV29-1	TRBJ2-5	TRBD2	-	CSVEFAGTRREETQYF	TGCAGCGTTGAATTCGCGGGGACTAGGAGGGAAGAGACCCAGTACTTC
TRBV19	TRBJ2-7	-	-	CASSIAGLRNGYEQYF	TGTGCCAGTAGTATCGCGGGACTCCGAAATGGTTACGAGCAGTACTTC
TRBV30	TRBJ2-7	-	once	CAWSAGTYEQYF	TGTGCCTGGAGCGCAGGGACCTACGAGCAGTACTTC
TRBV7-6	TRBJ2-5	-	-	CASSFAQRTQYF	TGTGCCAGCAGCTTCGCTCAGCGGACCCAGTACTTC
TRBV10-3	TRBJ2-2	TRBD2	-	CAIRTGTSGTTGELFF	TGTGCCATCAGGACCGGGACTAGCGGAACCACCGGGGAGCTGTTTTTT
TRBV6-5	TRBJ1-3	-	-	CASSEGNTIYF	TGTGCCAGCAGCGAGGGGAACACCATATATTTT